These 26 T cell receptor beta chains were sequenced from one sample in a study of response to subunit inactivated influenza vaccine. One entry per CDR3 protein, called by TCRdb with MiXCR from the RT-PCR reads. Of roughly 790,000 distinct CDR3 sequences in the sample, about 20% were seen once. This specimen consisted of PBMCs from blood, obtained about 5 days after vaccination. The receptors derive from a man aged 50 to 60 who received an inactivated influenza vaccine.

This clonotype was picked up a small number of times. V gene TRBV11-2 combines with J gene TRBJ2-5; 11 nucleotides align to TRBD1. There are 16 residues in the CDR3. The V segment lost 5 bases and the J segment 3 bases; nucleotides outside the gene matches: 8. The germline gives CDR1 SGHAT, CDR2 FQNNGV. CDR3 DNA: TGTGCCAGCAGCCGACGACAGGGACAGGGGGAAGAGACCCAGTACTTC. Its translation: CASSRRQGQGEETQYF. The full variable domain, rest sourced from reference TRBV11-2 and TRBJ2-5, is EAGVAQSPRYKIIEKRQSVAFWCNPISGHATLYWYQQILGQGPKLLIQFQNNGVVDDSQLPKDRFSAERLKGVDSTLKIQPAKLEDSAVYLCASSRRQGQGEETQYFGPGTRLLVL.

This clonotype was recorded once. At one end, the junction sequence differs from germline, possibly due to a read error. The V and J genes are TRBV28 and TRBJ2-5; TRBD2 agrees at 14 bases. The CDR3 covers 14 residues. Germline V gene sequence: CDR1 MDHEN, CDR2 SYDVKM. CDR3 in amino acids: CASSGLAGGETEYF. The CDR3 coding sequence is TGTGCCAGCAGTGGACTAGCGGGAGGAGAGACCGAGTACTTC. The whole variable domain, remainder taken from reference TRBV28 and TRBJ2-5, is DVKVTQSSRYLVKRTGEKVFLECVQDMDHENMFWYRQDPGLGLRLIYFSYDVKMKEKGDIPEGYSVSREKKERFSLILESASTNQTSMYLCASSGLAGGETEYFGPGTRLLVL.

The J gene is TRBJ2-4, the V gene TRBV6-1; possible D gene TRBD2, 5 bases. The CDR3 contains 13 residues. Looked up from germline, CDR1 is MNHNS and CDR2 is SASEGT. V gave up 6 bases and J gave up 5 bases, with 11 bases separating them. The CDR3 here is CASSPGLQNIQYF. The CDR3 nucleotides are TGTGCCAGCAGCCCAGGACTCCAAAACATTCAGTACTTC.

The genes are TRBV12-3 or TRBV12-4 and TRBJ2-7; possible D gene TRBD1, 6 bases. The CDR3 extends over 16 amino acids. V lost 7 bases to trimming and J lost 7 bases, with 26 bases between them. The CDR3 sequence: CASTHARQVDAREQYF. For the CDR3, the DNA is TGTGCCAGCACCCACGCAAGACAGGTTGACGCCCGTGAGCAGTACTTC.

This chain connects TRBV29-1 to TRBJ2-7; D remains ambiguous. The CDR3 length is 11 residues. Germline CDR1 and CDR2: SQVTM and ANQGSEA. V lost 7 bases and J lost 0, with 7 bases in between. The CDR3: CSGKSSYEQYF. DNA of the CDR3: TGCAGCGGGAAGAGCTCCTACGAGCAGTACTTC.

This chain joins TRBV20-1 and TRBJ2-3, with D perhaps TRBD2 (5 bases). The CDR3 loop spans 15 amino acids. The V end lost 7 bases, the J end lost 0 bases, and 17 bases lay between the germline ends. CDR1 and CDR2 from the germline V gene are DFQATT and SNEGSKA (reference sequence). This CDR3 reads CSVSVGLTSTDTQYF. Written as DNA, the CDR3 is TGCAGTGTTTCAGTTGGACTGACTAGCACAGATACGCAGTATTTT.

With respect to this clonotype: The DNA is omitted, as the CDR3 cannot be located on it reliably, and the CDR3 follows TCRdb's listing. J is TRBJ1-1 and V is TRBV27. Germline CDR1 is MNHEY and CDR2 is SMNVEV (reference sequence). Both ends counted, the CDR3 spans 15 residues. CDR3 loop: CASSSSAGGDTEAFF.

This clonotype was found a few times. The chain employs TRBV5-1 and TRBJ1-1; D gene ambiguous. Deletions cut 8 bases from V and 0 bases from J, with 2 bases between. The CDR3 contains 10 residues. From germline, CDR1 is SGHRS and CDR2 YFSETQ. The CDR3 loop reads CARVNTEAFF. The DNA of the CDR3 is TGCGCCAGGGTGAACACTGAAGCTTTCTTT.

Concerning this clonotype itself: Since the CDR3 does not end with the conserved phenylalanine or tryptophan, this likely comes from a read error. No DNA is shown, since the ends of the CDR3 on it are uncertain; the CDR3 is the one TCRdb lists. The gene calls are TRBV7-2 and TRBJ2-7; whether TRBD1, the table's D call, matches the DNA was not checked. The CDR3 is 13 residues long, counting both termini. Germline lookup yields CDR1 SGHTA and CDR2 FQGNSA. CDR3 region: CASSLAEGTGLFM.

This rearrangement joins TRBV12-3 or TRBV12-4 to TRBJ2-1; D is uncertain. CDR3 size: 13 residues. V was shortened by 6 bases and J by 10 bases, with 16 bases between the two germline ends. The CDR3 nucleotides are TGTGCCAGCAGCCCTCCAGGAGCACGGGAGCAGTTCTTC. Encoded protein: CASSPPGAREQFF.

The chain is built from TRBV20-1 and TRBJ1-1; D gene unclear. V was cut by 2 bases and J by 7 bases, with 14 bases left in between. CDR1 and CDR2 (germline): DFQATT, SNEGSKA (reference sequence). CDR3 length equals 13 residues. The CDR3 DNA is TGCAGTGCTAGACCGATTGGGTTTAATGAAGCTTTCTTT. The encoded protein is CSARPIGFNEAFF.

This clonotype was seen a few times. The chain has TRBV4-2 and TRBJ2-1; 8 bases agree with TRBD2. After removal of 0 bases from V and 1 base from J, the junction contained 8 bases not matched to a gene. The CDR3 length is 18 residues. Germline V gene data show CDR1 as LGHNA and CDR2 as YNFKEQ. CDR3 sequence (DNA): TGTGCCAGCAGCCAAGATGACGGGGGGGCCGGGTCCTACAATGAGCAGTTCTTC. This encodes CASSQDDGGAGSYNEQFF.

The V call is TRBV6-5, the J call TRBJ2-5; TRBD1 agrees at 11 bases. V dropped 4 bases and J dropped 13; count of bases not matched to a gene: 8. Per germline, CDR1 MNHEY and CDR2 SVGAGI. This CDR3 contains 13 residues. This chain's CDR3 is CASSSRTGGVRYF. Written as DNA, the CDR3 is TGTGCCAGCAGTTCGCGGACAGGGGGCGTGAGGTACTTC.

V is TRBV27 and J is TRBJ2-1, with D perhaps matching TRBD2 (5 bases). The CDR3 sequence is 14 residues long. V was clipped by 5 bases and J by 6 bases, with 14 bases between them. Looked up from germline, CDR1 is MNHEY and CDR2 is SMNVEV (reference sequence). The CDR3 DNA sequence: TGTGCCAGCAGTACAGCGGTCCCGGCCAATGAGCAGTTCTTC. This codes for CASSTAVPANEQFF.

This rearrangement joins TRBV11-2 to TRBJ2-7; weak D call: TRBD1 (6 bases). The CDR3 covers 15 residues. V lost 3 bases and J 4 bases, leaving 16 bases between the germline ends. Germline lookup yields CDR1 SGHAT and CDR2 FQNNGV. The CDR3 region has the DNA TGTGCCAGCAGCTTCTCCGTTCAGGGGCTATACGAGCAGTACTTC. Amino acids: CASSFSVQGLYEQYF.

The V call is TRBV19, the J call TRBJ2-1; 10 nucleotides match TRBD2. Per germline, CDR1 LNHDA and CDR2 SQIVND (reference sequence). This CDR3 region has 16 residues. J was trimmed by 2 bases and V by 7 bases; bases with no gene match: 8. CDR3 DNA: TGTGCCAGTATTCCGAGCGGGGGGGTCCCCTACAATGAGCAGTTCTTC. It yields the protein CASIPSGGVPYNEQFF.

This clonotype was seen a few times. The genes are TRBV5-6 and TRBJ2-1; no clear D gene. The CDR3 runs 14 residues. From germline, CDR1 is SGHDT and CDR2 YYEEEE. V lost 3 bases to trimming and J lost 7 bases, with 14 bases between them. The CDR3 sequence is CASSSGANTNEQFF. CDR3 nucleotide sequence: TGTGCCAGCAGCTCGGGCGCAAACACTAATGAGCAGTTCTTC.

This clonotype was recorded a few times. This chain connects TRBV5-1 to TRBJ2-3; TRBD2 is a possible D gene (7 bases). This CDR3 contains 16 residues. CDR1 is SGHRS, CDR2 YFSETQ, per germline. The V gene lost 2 bases and the J gene lost 2 bases, with 15 bases spanning the gap. The CDR3 reads CASSFTGGGVTDTQYF. CDR3 nucleotide sequence: TGCGCCAGCAGCTTCACTGGGGGGGGCGTCACAGATACGCAGTATTTT.

The J gene is TRBJ2-1, the V gene TRBV14, with D tentatively TRBD1 or TRBD2 (5 bases each). Germline loops: CDR1 SGHDN, CDR2 FVKESK. Trimming stripped 1 base from V and 8 bases from J, with 27 bases between. The CDR3 totals 19 residues. As DNA, the CDR3 is TGTGCCAGCAGCCAAGGTCCCCTTATTGGGGACCCGGGGTCGCATGAGCAGTTCTTC. It specifies CASSQGPLIGDPGSHEQFF.

The gene calls are TRBV5-5 and TRBJ2-5; maybe TRBD2 (5 bases). V was trimmed by 4 bases and J by 3 bases, leaving 10 bases between them. The CDR3 has 13 residues. CDR1 and CDR2 from the germline V gene are SGHKS and YYEKEE (reference sequence). The CDR3 DNA is TGTGCCAGCAGCCAAGGAGCGGAAGAGACCCAGTACTTC. Encoded protein: CASSQGAEETQYF.

This clonotype was detected only a few times. This chain joins TRBV7-9 and TRBJ2-1, with 9 bases matching TRBD2. Germline CDR1 and CDR2: SEHNR and FQNEAQ (reference sequence). Losses at the gene ends were 4 bases for V and 6 bases for J; bases not matched to a gene: 7. The CDR3 loop spans 15 amino acids. The CDR3 bases are TGTGCCAGCAGCTCCTGGCGGGAGGGCCCCAATGAGCAGTTCTTC. This translates into CASSSWREGPNEQFF.

This clonotype was found a few times. The chain has TRBV19 and TRBJ2-2; the D gene could be TRBD1 or TRBD2 (7 bases each). Germline V gene sequence: CDR1 LNHDA, CDR2 SQIVND (reference sequence). The CDR3 is 14 residues long. V gave up 6 bases and J gave up 6 bases, with 14 bases separating them. CDR3 region: CASSLQGRAGELFF. DNA of the CDR3: TGTGCCAGTAGCCTACAGGGGAGGGCCGGGGAGCTGTTTTTT.

This clonotype was counted a few times. The chain is built from TRBV6-5 and TRBJ2-7; the D is unclear. The CDR3 spans 15 residues. Trimming took off 0 bases at V and 3 bases at J, with 12 bases between the two ends. Germline CDR1 and CDR2: MNHEY and SVGAGI. The CDR3 region is CASSYSVGLGYEQYF. CDR3 bases: TGTGCCAGCAGTTACTCGGTAGGGTTGGGCTACGAGCAGTACTTC.

This clonotype was detected ten times or more. This CDR3 reads CASSSPTSGSNEQFF. The CDR3 DNA sequence: TGTGCCAGCAGCTCCCCAACGTCCGGTTCCAATGAGCAGTTCTTC. The V gene is TRBV7-6, the J gene TRBJ2-1; no clear D gene. This CDR3 has 15 amino acids. The germline CDR1 and CDR2 sequences are SGHVS and FNYEAQ. V was trimmed by 4 bases and J by 6 bases, leaving 16 bases between them.

This clonotype has more than one count but fewer than ten. V gene TRBV5-1 combines with J gene TRBJ2-7; no reliable D call. The germline V and J ends were trimmed by 4 bases and 6 bases, with 20 bases remaining between them. This CDR3 spans 15 amino acids. Germline V gives CDR1 SGHRS, CDR2 YFSETQ. CDR3 in amino acids: CASSMDDFAGREQYF. CDR3 in DNA: TGCGCCAGCAGCATGGACGACTTTGCTGGGCGCGAGCAGTACTTC.

The rearrangement uses TRBV5-6 and TRBJ1-4, with 8 positions matching TRBD1. J gave up 4 bases and V 4 bases, and 3 bases lay outside the gene matches. CDR1 is SGHDT, CDR2 YYEEEE, per germline. This CDR3 region has 14 residues. This CDR3 is CASSRTGINEKLFF. Here the CDR3 DNA reads TGTGCCAGCAGCCGGACAGGGATTAATGAAAAACTGTTTTTT.